The 31 T cell receptor beta chains presented below share a single source sample, sequenced in a study of T cell changes during pregnancy in multiple sclerosis (dated by TCRdb to between 2018 and 2021). To prepare the library, the immunoSEQ multiplex PCR assay was applied. TCRdb obtained this table from immuneACCESS and retained in-frame rearrangements with V and J assigned. These tables miss some clones; where compared with another copy, unresolved V genes account for less than half of the shortfall, and the remainder is unexplained. This sample has under 80,000 clones in its table, and about nine tenths of those were observed once. Clones ranked in the top ten supply approximately 0.43% of the sample. The specimen was CD4+ T cells from peripheral blood mononuclear cells, collected in the second trimester of pregnancy. The source of these receptors is a female donor with multiple sclerosis, enrolled in a pregnancy study.

J is TRBJ2-1 and V is TRBV28, with 8 positions matching TRBD2. Germline lookup yields CDR1 MDHEN and CDR2 SYDVKM. The CDR3 is made up of 14 amino acids. J was trimmed by 5 bases and V by 5 bases; bases with no gene match: 5. The CDR3 loop is CASSPGTRNNEQFF. CDR3 DNA: TGTGCCAGCAGTCCCGGGACTAGAAACAATGAGCAGTTCTTC.

The chain is built from TRBV4-2 and TRBJ2-1; TRBD2 matches 7 bases. Losses at the gene ends were 6 bases for V and 0 bases for J; bases not matched to a gene: 2. Germline V CDR1 and CDR2: LGHNA, YNFKEQ. This CDR3 is built from 14 residues. The chain's CDR3 is CASRGGSSYNEQFF. CDR3 bases: TGTGCCAGCAGAGGCGGGAGCTCCTACAATGAGCAGTTCTTC.

The rearrangement joins TRBV28 to TRBJ2-3; 10 bases fit TRBD1. The CDR3 spans 15 residues. Trimming removed 2 bases from V and 6 bases from J; junction bases left unmatched: 5. The germline V gene has CDR1 MDHEN and CDR2 SYDVKM. The CDR3: CASSLETGGSDTQYF. The CDR3 DNA sequence: TGTGCCAGCAGTTTAGAGACAGGGGGCAGCGATACGCAGTATTTT. Full variable domain (missing parts from reference TRBV28 and TRBJ2-3): DVKVTQSSRYLVKRTGEKVFLECVQDMDHENMFWYRQDPGLGLRLIYFSYDVKMKEKGDIPEGYSVSREKKERFSLILESASTNQTSMYLCASSLETGGSDTQYFGPGTRLTVL.

V and J are TRBV11-3 and TRBJ2-1; D is perhaps TRBD2 (6 bases). CDR1 is SGHNT and CDR2 is YENEEA in the germline V gene. Trimming removed 7 bases at V and 5 bases at J, with 15 bases between. The CDR3 is 14 amino acids. The CDR3 protein is CASTPEPSDNEQFF. The CDR3 coding sequence is TGTGCCAGCACCCCGGAACCTAGCGACAATGAGCAGTTCTTC.

In the case of this clone: A junction boundary mismatches the germline segment, possibly from a read error. The CDR3 DNA sequence: TGTGCCAGCAGTAGGACTAGCGGGATCAATCAGCAGTTCTTC. Translation: CASSRTSGINQQFF. This chain joins TRBV6-6 and TRBJ2-1, with 12 positions matching TRBD2. CDR3 length equals 14 residues. Germline CDR1 MNHNY, CDR2 SVGAGI (reference sequence).

This clone was observed a single time. The rearrangement uses TRBV19 and TRBJ1-3, with D unclear. V was cut by 3 bases and J by 0 bases, with 6 bases left in between. CDR3 length equals 14 residues. Germline V gene data show CDR1 as LNHDA and CDR2 as SQIVND (reference sequence). The CDR3 is CASSIRNSGNTIYF. The CDR3 nucleotides are TGTGCCAGTAGTATCAGGAACTCTGGAAACACCATATATTTT.

This chain joins TRBV18 and TRBJ1-1; no definite D call. Germline V gene lookup returns CDR1 KGHSH and CDR2 LQKENI. Deletions cut 0 bases from V and 9 bases from J, with 11 bases between. The CDR3 covers 13 residues. The CDR3 protein is CASSPPANTKAFF. The CDR3 nucleotides are TGTGCCAGCTCACCACCCGCCAACACAAAAGCTTTCTTT.

The chain carries TRBV19 and TRBJ1-2; 9 positions match TRBD1. CDR3 size: 15 residues. The junction had 8 bases not matched to a gene; V was cut back by 5 bases and J by 4 bases. The germline V gene encodes CDR1 LNHDA and CDR2 SQIVND (reference sequence). The CDR3 bases are TGTGCCAGTAGTCCCCGGGACAGGGATACCTATGGCTACACCTTC. Translation: CASSPRDRDTYGYTF. The full variable domain, in which reference TRBV19 and TRBJ1-2 provide the parts outside the CDR3, is DGGITQSPKYLFRKEGQNVTLSCEQNLNHDAMYWYRQDPGQGLRLIYYSQIVNDFQKGDIAEGYSVSREKKESFPLTVTSAQKNPTAFYLCASSPRDRDTYGYTFGSGTRLTVV.

This clone turned up a few times. V is TRBV19 and J is TRBJ1-5, with TRBD1 matching over 8 bases. The trim removed 3 bases at V and 6 bases at J, leaving 10 bases unmatched. Per the germline V gene, CDR1 is LNHDA and CDR2 is SQIVND (reference sequence). The CDR3 loop spans 16 amino acids. In DNA, the CDR3 is TGTGCCAGTAGTATCTCCGCCAGGGGGCGTCGTCAGCCCCAGCATTTT. Translated, it gives CASSISARGRRQPQHF.

The chain carries TRBV18 and TRBJ1-1; D gene uncertain. CDR1 is KGHSH and CDR2 is LQKENI in the germline V gene. Trimming cost V 2 bases and J 1 base, with 11 bases left between them. The CDR3 spans 15 residues. CDR3 coding DNA: TGTGCCAGCTCACCAGAGGTCACATCGAACACTGAAGCTTTCTTT. Its protein is CASSPEVTSNTEAFF.

The chain joins TRBV19 to TRBJ1-2, with 9 bases matching TRBD1. J was trimmed by 8 bases and V by 4 bases; bases with no gene match: 11. Germline CDR1 and CDR2: LNHDA and SQIVND (reference sequence). CDR3 length: 15 residues. CDR3 loop: CASSSRDRVGKGYTF. In DNA form, the CDR3 reads TGTGCCAGTAGTAGCCGGGACAGGGTAGGGAAAGGCTACACCTTC.

As concerns this clone: At the DNA level, this CDR3 is encoded by other sequences in the same sample as well. The chain uses TRBV4-2 and TRBJ1-2, with D possibly TRBD1 on 5 matching bases. The CDR3 sequence is 14 residues long. V was pared by 1 base and J by 8 bases, with 14 bases between. The germline gives CDR1 LGHNA, CDR2 YNFKEQ. Written as DNA, the CDR3 is TGTGCCAGCAGCCAAGTCAGGCAGGGATACGGCTACACCTTC. It is translated as CASSQVRQGYGYTF.

V usage is TRBV11-2 and J usage is TRBJ1-1; no clear D gene. The germline gives CDR1 SGHAT, CDR2 FQNNGV. V lost 0 bases and J 6 bases, leaving 20 bases between the germline ends. The CDR3 is 17 amino acids. In nucleotides, the CDR3 is TGTGCCAGCAGCTTAGATGTTGATCGGGTTCTTTCGGCTGAAGCTTTCTTT. This translates into CASSLDVDRVLSAEAFF.

The genes are TRBV5-1 and TRBJ1-6; tentative D call: TRBD1 (6 bases). V was pared by 0 bases and J by 14 bases, with 24 bases between. Per germline, CDR1 SGHRS and CDR2 YFSETQ. CDR3 size: 17 residues. CDR3 sequence (DNA): TGCGCCAGCAGCTTGGGAAAACAGGGTCCCAGGGATATGGCCCTCCACTTT. Translating gives CASSLGKQGPRDMALHF.

This chain links TRBV18 with TRBJ2-1; 7 nucleotides align to TRBD2. Per the germline V gene, CDR1 is KGHSH and CDR2 is LQKENI. The CDR3 length is 15 residues. V trimming: 3 bases; J trimming: 0 bases; junction bases outside the gene matches: 2. The chain's CDR3 is CASSPGGNSYNEQFF. In DNA form, the CDR3 reads TGTGCCAGCTCACCGGGGGGGAACTCCTACAATGAGCAGTTCTTC.

Note on this clone: Its ends do not fully match the called genes, so a read error is possible. The sample carries other DNA sequences with the same CDR3. The V call is TRBV9, the J call TRBJ1-1; 8 bases map to TRBD1. Looked up from germline, CDR1 is SGDLS and CDR2 is YYNGEE. The CDR3 has 15 residues. The CDR3 spells CASSDGTGLNTEAFF. The CDR3 DNA sequence: TGTGCTAGCAGCGACGGGACAGGTCTGAACACTGAAGCTTTCTTT.

The V gene is TRBV19, the J gene TRBJ1-2; tentatively, D is TRBD1 (6 bases). The germline CDR1 and CDR2 sequences are LNHDA and SQIVND (reference sequence). CDR3 size: 14 residues. V was pared by 3 bases and J by 5 bases, with 13 bases between. CDR3 coding DNA: TGTGCCAGTAGTATTAGTCGGACAGCTTATGGCTACACCTTC. Its protein product is CASSISRTAYGYTF.

This chain joins TRBV6-1 and TRBJ2-5; D gene unclear. The DNA end lines up better with TRBJ2-7; the J call may be wrong. Germline CDR1 MNHNS, CDR2 SASEGT. The CDR3 contains 13 residues. The CDR3 reads CASSEAITYEQYF. The DNA of the CDR3 is TGTGCCAGCAGTGAAGCGATAACCTACGAGCAGTACTTC.

V is TRBV18 and J is TRBJ1-1, with 7 bases aligning to TRBD1. The germline CDR1 and CDR2 sequences are KGHSH and LQKENI. This CDR3 region has 15 residues. J lost 7 bases, V lost 1 base, and 9 bases had no gene match. The CDR3 is CASSPLNRGEVEAFF. The CDR3 DNA reads TGTGCCAGCTCACCACTTAACAGGGGCGAGGTTGAAGCTTTCTTT. Full variable domain (remainder filled in from reference TRBV18 and TRBJ1-1): NAGVMQNPRHLVRRRGQEARLRCSPMKGHSHVYWYRQLPEEGLKFMVYLQKENIIDESGMPKERFSAEFPKEGPSILRIQQVVRGDSAAYFCASSPLNRGEVEAFFGQGTRLTVV.

Notes on this clone: Mismatch with germline at one junction end may stem from a read error. Other DNA sequences from this sample encode an identical CDR3 as well. The chain employs TRBV30 and TRBJ2-7; 10 bases match TRBD1. Germline loops: CDR1 GTSNPN, CDR2 SVGIG (reference sequence). The CDR3 length is 14 residues. The CDR3 region is CAWTGPGQGYEQYF. CDR3 nucleotides: TGTGCTTGGACCGGGCCGGGACAGGGGTACGAGCAGTACTTC.

The chain uses TRBV5-1 and TRBJ1-6; D unclear. Germline-derived CDR1 and CDR2 are SGHRS and YFSETQ. There are 14 residues in the CDR3. V lost 4 bases and J 8 bases, leaving 13 bases between the germline ends. CDR3 coding DNA: TGCGCCAGCAGCCTGGGAGATCCCCATTCACCCCTCCACTTT. Protein: CASSLGDPHSPLHF.

This chain joins TRBV30 and TRBJ1-1; 7 nucleotides agree with TRBD1. The V gene's germline CDR1 is GTSNPN and CDR2 SVGIG (reference sequence). The junction had 10 bases not matched to a gene; V was cut back by 3 bases and J by 0 bases. There are 16 residues in the CDR3. The CDR3 region is CAWRTTGVLMNTEAFF. The DNA for the CDR3 is TGTGCCTGGAGGACCACAGGGGTACTGATGAACACTGAAGCTTTCTTT.

The chain couples TRBV30 to TRBJ1-6; TRBD1 aligns across 10 bases. In germline, CDR1 is GTSNPN, CDR2 SVGIG (reference sequence). The junction had 7 bases not matched to a gene; V was cut back by 1 base and J by 7 bases. This CDR3 has 16 residues. CDR3 protein: CAWSDRWTGGNSPLHF. CDR3 bases: TGTGCCTGGAGTGATCGTTGGACAGGGGGAAATTCACCCCTCCACTTT. Based on the CDR3 plus reference TRBV30 and TRBJ1-6, the full variable domain is SQTIHQWPATLVQPVGSPLSLECTVEGTSNPNLYWYRQAAGRGLQLLFYSVGIGQISSEVPQNLSASRPQDRQFILSSKKLLLSDSGFYLCAWSDRWTGGNSPLHFGNGTRLTVT.

Here the CDR3 reads CASSLGTSGIGRQETQYF. CDR3 nucleotide sequence: TGTGCCAGCAGCTTAGGGACTAGCGGAATAGGTAGGCAAGAGACCCAGTACTTC. The genes are TRBV7-9 and TRBJ2-5; 10 bases agree with TRBD2. V was clipped by 1 base and J by 2 bases; unmatched bases: 10. The CDR3 length is 18 residues. Germline CDR1 and CDR2: SEHNR and FQNEAQ (reference sequence). The entire variable domain, with the rest obtained from reference TRBV7-9 and TRBJ2-5, is as follows: DTGVSQNPRHKITKRGQNVTFRCDPISEHNRLYWYRQTLGQGPEFLTYFQNEAQLEKSRLLSDRFSAERPKGSFSTLEIQRTEQGDSAMYLCASSLGTSGIGRQETQYFGPGTRLLVL.

The chain uses TRBV6-1 and TRBJ2-1; tentative D call: TRBD2 (6 bases). The V end lost 1 base, the J end lost 7 bases, and 14 bases lay between the germline ends. CDR3 length: 15 residues. Germline loops: CDR1 MNHNS, CDR2 SASEGT. CDR3 bases: TGTGCCAGCAGTGAAGGCGGGGCCGGAGGGAATGAGCAGTTCTTC. Translation gives CASSEGGAGGNEQFF.

The rearrangement links TRBV5-6 to TRBJ2-7; 8 bases match TRBD2. The CDR3 spans 15 residues. The ends lost 4 bases at V and 5 bases at J; junction bases unmatched: 11. Germline-derived CDR1 and CDR2 are SGHDT and YYEEEE. CDR3: CASSQLGAGGDEQYF. The DNA for the CDR3 is TGTGCCAGCAGCCAATTGGGGGCGGGAGGAGACGAGCAGTACTTC. The full variable domain, with the rest looked up from reference TRBV5-6 and TRBJ2-7, is DAGVTQSPTHLIKTRGQQVTLRCSPKSGHDTVSWYQQALGQGPQFIFQYYEEEERQRGNFPDRFSGHQFPNYSSELNVNALLLGDSALYLCASSQLGAGGDEQYFGPGTRLTVT.

The rearrangement links TRBV4-1 to TRBJ2-5; D is possibly TRBD1 (5 bases). In germline, CDR1 is MGHRA, CDR2 YSYEKL. The CDR3 runs to 15 residues. V dropped 1 base and J dropped 1 base, with 10 bases sitting between them. The CDR3 loop reads CASSQGQSSQETQYF. CDR3 nucleotides: TGCGCCAGCAGCCAAGGACAGTCGAGCCAAGAGACCCAGTACTTC.

V usage is TRBV6-6 and J usage is TRBJ2-7; D might be TRBD1 (5 bases). CDR3 length equals 12 residues. The V gene lost 0 bases and the J gene lost 7 bases, with 7 bases spanning the gap. From germline, CDR1 is MNHNY and CDR2 SVGAGI (reference sequence). The CDR3: CASSYSGDEQYF. In DNA form, the CDR3 reads TGTGCCAGCAGTTACTCAGGGGATGAGCAGTACTTC.

The V gene is TRBV5-4, the J gene TRBJ2-2; 9 nucleotides match TRBD2. With 3 bases clipped from V and 5 bases from J, the junction kept 8 bases outside the gene matches. The CDR3 runs 16 residues. Germline V gene sequence: CDR1 SGHNT, CDR2 YYREEE (reference sequence). The CDR3, as DNA: TGTGCCAGCAGCTCGGCAGCGGGGGGAGGTACCGGGGAGCTGTTTTTT. It translates to CASSSAAGGGTGELFF.

The rearrangement links TRBV5-8 to TRBJ1-5; 7 nucleotides agree with TRBD1. This CDR3 is built from 16 residues. V dropped 4 bases and J dropped 6; count of bases not matched to a gene: 13. Germline values: CDR1 SGHTS, CDR2 YDEGEE. CDR3 loop: CASSMGQLLIGQPQHF. The CDR3 DNA follows: TGTGCCAGCAGCATGGGACAGCTTCTTATAGGTCAGCCCCAGCATTTT.

This sequence joins TRBV5-1 and TRBJ2-1, with 7 bases aligning to TRBD1. After removal of 3 bases from V and 7 bases from J, the junction contained 10 bases not matched to a gene. The germline V gene has CDR1 SGHRS and CDR2 YFSETQ. The CDR3 has 15 amino acids. The CDR3 nucleotides are TGCGCCAGCAGCTGGGGCGACAGGGAAACAAATGAGCAGTTCTTC. Amino acids: CASSWGDRETNEQFF.